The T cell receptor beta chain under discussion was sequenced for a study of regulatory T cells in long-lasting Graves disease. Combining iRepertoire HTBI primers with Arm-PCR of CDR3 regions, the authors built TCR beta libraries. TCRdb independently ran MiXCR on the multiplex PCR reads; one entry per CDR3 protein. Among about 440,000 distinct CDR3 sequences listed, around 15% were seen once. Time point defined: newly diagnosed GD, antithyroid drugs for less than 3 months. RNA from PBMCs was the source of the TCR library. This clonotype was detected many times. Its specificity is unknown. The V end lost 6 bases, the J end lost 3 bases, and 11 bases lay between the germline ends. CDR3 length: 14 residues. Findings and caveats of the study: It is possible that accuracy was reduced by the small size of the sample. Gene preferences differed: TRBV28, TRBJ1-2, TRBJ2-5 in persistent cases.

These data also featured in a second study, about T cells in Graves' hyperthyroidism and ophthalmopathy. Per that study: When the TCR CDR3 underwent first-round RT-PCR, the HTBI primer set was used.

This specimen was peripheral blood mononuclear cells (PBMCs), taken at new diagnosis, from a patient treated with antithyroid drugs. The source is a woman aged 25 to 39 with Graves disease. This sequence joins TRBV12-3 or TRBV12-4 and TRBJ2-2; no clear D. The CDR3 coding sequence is TGTGCCAGCAGCCTAAGCCGGGACACCGGGGAGCTGTTTTTT. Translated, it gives CASSLSRDTGELFF.